This TCR beta chain came from a study of blood T cell repertoires in COVID-19. V lost 4 bases to trimming and J lost 7 bases, with 10 bases between them. CDR1 is DFQATT and CDR2 is SNEGSKA in the germline V gene (reference sequence). There are 11 residues in the CDR3. Study processing details: Quantification of nucleated cells was approximated via reference gene primer amplification. The assay was immunoSEQ multiplex PCR, and TCRdb's table has in-frame clones only and misses some. Clone size and the V and J calls come from that table; the DNA yielded D and trimming. This table holds approximately 60,000 clones, approximately 85% found once. The table lists this clone with a few counts.

The sample comprised peripheral blood. The origin of this receptor is a human donor in a cohort sampled during active COVID-19. V usage is TRBV20-1 and J usage is TRBJ1-1; D remains ambiguous. The CDR3 DNA reads TGCAGTGCTATCGAGTCTATTGAAGCTTTCTTT. Encoded protein: CSAIESIEAFF.